One and the same sample provided the 20 T cell receptor beta chains below, sequenced in a study of T cell repertoires in cytomegalovirus infection. TCRdb itself ran the reads through MiXCR, one entry per CDR3 protein. The data hold approximately 500,000 distinct CDR3 sequences, with about 15% observed a single time. The sequencing sample was made of CD8+ T cells from PBMCs. Every receptor here comes from a human donor in good health (CMV status not recorded). Some clones in this sample may be carry-over from other donors' samples.

This clonotype occurred many times. This chain links TRBV11-2 with TRBJ2-5, with TRBD2 matching over 9 bases. This CDR3 contains 14 residues. Germline V CDR1 and CDR2: SGHAT, FQNNGV. Trimming removed 3 bases from V and 4 bases from J; junction bases left unmatched: 3. CDR3 sequence (DNA): TGTGCCAGCAGCTTGGTAGCGGGGGTAGAGACCCAGTACTTC. Its translation: CASSLVAGVETQYF.

The sample holds a few counts of this clonotype. V usage is TRBV6-5 and J usage is TRBJ1-1; D not certain. The germline V and J ends were trimmed by 0 bases and 8 bases, with 10 bases remaining between them. CDR1 and CDR2 from the germline V gene are MNHEY and SVGAGI. The CDR3 loop spans 13 amino acids. In DNA form, the CDR3 reads TGTGCCAGCAGTTACTCGAGGCAGAACGAAGCTTTCTTT. It codes for CASSYSRQNEAFF.

This clonotype was seen at least ten times. The V gene is TRBV5-1, the J gene TRBJ2-5; D is unclear. The CDR3 is made up of 14 amino acids. CDR1 and CDR2 from the germline V gene are SGHRS and YFSETQ. V lost 2 bases, J lost 2 bases, and 10 bases lay in between. CDR3 protein: CASSFRRTQETQYF. The CDR3 nucleotides are TGCGCCAGCAGCTTTCGTCGTACACAAGAGACCCAGTACTTC.

With respect to this clonotype: A read error may explain this, as a much larger clone is one base away. The chain carries TRBV27 and TRBJ2-1; 7 nucleotides agree with TRBD1. Germline CDR1 and CDR2: MNHEY and SMNVEV (reference sequence). There are 14 residues in the CDR3. For the CDR3, the DNA is TGTGCCAGCAGTACTCTGGGACAGATCAATGAGAAGTTCTTC. It encodes CASSTLGQINEKFF.

This clonotype was counted a few times. The V and J genes are TRBV7-3 and TRBJ2-3; TRBD2 agrees at 7 bases. Looked up from germline, CDR1 is SGHTA and CDR2 is FQGTGA. J was trimmed by 5 bases and V by 5 bases; bases with no gene match: 10. The CDR3 consists of 15 residues. The CDR3 loop is CASSPSGLGGDTQYF. In DNA, the CDR3 is TGTGCCAGCAGCCCTAGCGGACTAGGAGGAGATACGCAGTATTTT. The whole variable domain, filled in from reference TRBV7-3 and TRBJ2-3, reads GAGVSQTPSNKVTEKGKYVELRCDPISGHTALYWYRQSLGQGPEFLIYFQGTGAADDSGLPNDRFFAVRPEGSVSTLKIQRTERGDSAVYLCASSPSGLGGDTQYFGPGTRLTVL.

The genes are TRBV7-8 and TRBJ2-3; D perhaps matches TRBD2 (6 bases). V gave up 3 bases and J gave up 0 bases, with 10 bases separating them. This CDR3 region has 15 residues. Germline CDR1 is SGHVS and CDR2 is FQNEAQ. CDR3 in DNA: TGTGCCAGCAGCTTCAGGGACTTTAGCACAGATACGCAGTATTTT. This sequence encodes CASSFRDFSTDTQYF.

This clonotype was found many times. The chain joins TRBV7-9 to TRBJ2-5, with D perhaps matching TRBD2 (5 bases). Germline loops: CDR1 SEHNR, CDR2 FQNEAQ (reference sequence). The germline V and J ends were trimmed by 5 bases and 5 bases, with 12 bases remaining between them. This CDR3 has 13 residues. The CDR3: CASSPTTGETQYF. The CDR3 DNA reads as TGTGCCAGCAGCCCTACCACGGGGGAGACCCAGTACTTC.

The J gene is TRBJ2-5, the V gene TRBV20-1; 8 bases match TRBD2. CDR1 DFQATT and CDR2 SNEGSKA come from the germline V gene (reference sequence). CDR3 length: 14 residues. V lost 0 bases and J lost 5; bases outside the gene matches: 5. The CDR3 spells CSARDRGGRETQYF. The CDR3 bases are TGCAGTGCTAGAGATCGGGGGGGCCGGGAGACCCAGTACTTC.

This sequence joins TRBV4-1 and TRBJ2-1; possible D gene TRBD1, 6 bases. The V gene's germline CDR1 is MGHRA and CDR2 YSYEKL. V was clipped by 9 bases and J by 0 bases, with 12 bases between them. CDR3 length: 14 amino acids. CDR3 amino acids: CASERTVSYNEQFF. CDR3 DNA: TGCGCCAGTGAGAGGACAGTCTCCTACAATGAGCAGTTCTTC.

This clonotype was seen repeatedly, ten times or more. The CDR3 sequence: CAISESRGTFDGYTF. CDR3 sequence (DNA): TGTGCCATCAGTGAGTCACGGGGGACTTTCGATGGCTACACCTTC. This chain joins TRBV10-3 and TRBJ1-2, with D maybe TRBD1 (5 bases). CDR1 and CDR2 (germline): ENHRY, SYGVKD. Deletions cut 0 bases from V and 6 bases from J, with 14 bases between. This CDR3 region has 15 residues.

The V and J genes are TRBV28 and TRBJ1-2; D gene ambiguous. The CDR3 consists of 13 residues. CDR1 MDHEN and CDR2 SYDVKM come from the germline V gene. Trimming took 7 bases from V and 0 from J, leaving 9 bases between them. The CDR3 coding sequence is TGTGCCAGCATAGGCAGGACTAACTATGGCTACACCTTC. Protein product: CASIGRTNYGYTF.

This clonotype was picked up many times. V usage is TRBV6-1 and J usage is TRBJ2-1; 10 positions match TRBD2. Germline V lookup: CDR1 MNHNS, CDR2 SASEGT. V lost 2 bases to trimming and J lost 7 bases; unmatched junction nucleotides: 14. This CDR3 spans 18 amino acids. CDR3 protein: CASSEYPSGSDSGNEQFF. The DNA for the CDR3 is TGTGCCAGCAGTGAATATCCTAGCGGGAGTGACAGTGGGAATGAGCAGTTCTTC.

This rearrangement joins TRBV6-4 to TRBJ2-7, with a possible D match to TRBD2 (6 bases). The germline V and J ends were trimmed by 6 bases and 2 bases, with 14 bases remaining between them. CDR1 is MRHNA, CDR2 SNTAGT, per germline. The CDR3 is 14 residues long. This CDR3 reads CASSGGAKPYEQYF. The CDR3 coding sequence is TGTGCCAGCAGCGGCGGGGCAAAACCCTACGAGCAGTACTTC.

Only a few counts were recorded for this clonotype. J is TRBJ2-5 and V is TRBV2; 7 bases map to TRBD1. V lost 3 bases, J lost 1 base, and 8 bases stayed unmatched. Germline V lookup: CDR1 SNHLY, CDR2 FYNNEI. This CDR3 is built from 16 residues. CDR3 sequence (DNA): TGTGCCAGCAGTGACTACAAACGGGACAGCCAAGAGACCCAGTACTTC. Protein: CASSDYKRDSQETQYF.

CDR3 amino acids: CAWSHLAAQETQYF. The CDR3 coding sequence is TGTGCCTGGAGCCACTTAGCGGCCCAAGAGACCCAGTACTTC. The V and J genes are TRBV30 and TRBJ2-5; a possible D gene is TRBD2 (6 bases). Deletions cut 3 bases from V and 1 base from J, with 12 bases between. This CDR3 is built from 14 residues. Germline V gene sequence: CDR1 GTSNPN, CDR2 SVGIG (reference sequence).

This clonotype occurred a few times. V and J are TRBV28 and TRBJ2-3; D may match TRBD1 or TRBD2 (5 bases each). V lost 8 bases and J 2 bases, leaving 26 bases between the germline ends. CDR1 is MDHEN, CDR2 SYDVKM, per germline. This CDR3 is 18 amino acids long. CDR3 region: CASGGVGAPVGVTDTQYF. CDR3 nucleotides: TGTGCCAGCGGCGGTGTAGGGGCCCCGGTCGGGGTCACAGATACGCAGTATTTT.

This clonotype was found many times. The genes are TRBV12-3 or TRBV12-4 and TRBJ2-5; 10 bases are a match to TRBD2. The CDR3 totals 15 residues. With 3 bases clipped from V and 2 bases from J, the junction kept 3 bases outside the gene matches. The CDR3 sequence: CASSLASGSQETQYF. Here the CDR3 DNA reads TGTGCCAGCAGTTTGGCTAGCGGGAGTCAAGAGACCCAGTACTTC.

For this clonotype: This may come from a read error, since a much larger clone is one base off. This rearrangement joins TRBV7-3 to TRBJ2-7; 7 bases fit TRBD2. This CDR3 has 14 residues. From germline, CDR1 is SGHTA and CDR2 FQGTGA. As DNA, the CDR3 is TGTGCCAGCAGCTTGACAAGCGGGAAGGACGATCAGTACTTC. It specifies CASSLTSGKDDQYF.

This clonotype has a handful of counts. The rearrangement joins TRBV20-1 to TRBJ2-3, with D possibly matching TRBD1 (5 bases). The CDR3 length is 14 residues. Germline assignment: CDR1 DFQATT and CDR2 SNEGSKA (reference sequence). V lost 3 bases, J lost 3 bases, and 13 bases lay in between. CDR3 sequence (DNA): TGCAGTGCTAGCGCCAGGGTGATTACAGATACGCAGTATTTT. Encoded protein: CSASARVITDTQYF.

The table lists this clonotype with many counts. The rearrangement uses TRBV11-2 and TRBJ1-4; D is unresolved. V was pared by 5 bases and J by 4 bases, with 14 bases between. CDR3 length: 15 residues. CDR1 is SGHAT and CDR2 is FQNNGV in the germline V gene. CDR3 sequence: CASSENPGSNEKLFF. The DNA of the CDR3 is TGTGCCAGCAGCGAAAATCCCGGGAGTAATGAAAAACTGTTTTTT.